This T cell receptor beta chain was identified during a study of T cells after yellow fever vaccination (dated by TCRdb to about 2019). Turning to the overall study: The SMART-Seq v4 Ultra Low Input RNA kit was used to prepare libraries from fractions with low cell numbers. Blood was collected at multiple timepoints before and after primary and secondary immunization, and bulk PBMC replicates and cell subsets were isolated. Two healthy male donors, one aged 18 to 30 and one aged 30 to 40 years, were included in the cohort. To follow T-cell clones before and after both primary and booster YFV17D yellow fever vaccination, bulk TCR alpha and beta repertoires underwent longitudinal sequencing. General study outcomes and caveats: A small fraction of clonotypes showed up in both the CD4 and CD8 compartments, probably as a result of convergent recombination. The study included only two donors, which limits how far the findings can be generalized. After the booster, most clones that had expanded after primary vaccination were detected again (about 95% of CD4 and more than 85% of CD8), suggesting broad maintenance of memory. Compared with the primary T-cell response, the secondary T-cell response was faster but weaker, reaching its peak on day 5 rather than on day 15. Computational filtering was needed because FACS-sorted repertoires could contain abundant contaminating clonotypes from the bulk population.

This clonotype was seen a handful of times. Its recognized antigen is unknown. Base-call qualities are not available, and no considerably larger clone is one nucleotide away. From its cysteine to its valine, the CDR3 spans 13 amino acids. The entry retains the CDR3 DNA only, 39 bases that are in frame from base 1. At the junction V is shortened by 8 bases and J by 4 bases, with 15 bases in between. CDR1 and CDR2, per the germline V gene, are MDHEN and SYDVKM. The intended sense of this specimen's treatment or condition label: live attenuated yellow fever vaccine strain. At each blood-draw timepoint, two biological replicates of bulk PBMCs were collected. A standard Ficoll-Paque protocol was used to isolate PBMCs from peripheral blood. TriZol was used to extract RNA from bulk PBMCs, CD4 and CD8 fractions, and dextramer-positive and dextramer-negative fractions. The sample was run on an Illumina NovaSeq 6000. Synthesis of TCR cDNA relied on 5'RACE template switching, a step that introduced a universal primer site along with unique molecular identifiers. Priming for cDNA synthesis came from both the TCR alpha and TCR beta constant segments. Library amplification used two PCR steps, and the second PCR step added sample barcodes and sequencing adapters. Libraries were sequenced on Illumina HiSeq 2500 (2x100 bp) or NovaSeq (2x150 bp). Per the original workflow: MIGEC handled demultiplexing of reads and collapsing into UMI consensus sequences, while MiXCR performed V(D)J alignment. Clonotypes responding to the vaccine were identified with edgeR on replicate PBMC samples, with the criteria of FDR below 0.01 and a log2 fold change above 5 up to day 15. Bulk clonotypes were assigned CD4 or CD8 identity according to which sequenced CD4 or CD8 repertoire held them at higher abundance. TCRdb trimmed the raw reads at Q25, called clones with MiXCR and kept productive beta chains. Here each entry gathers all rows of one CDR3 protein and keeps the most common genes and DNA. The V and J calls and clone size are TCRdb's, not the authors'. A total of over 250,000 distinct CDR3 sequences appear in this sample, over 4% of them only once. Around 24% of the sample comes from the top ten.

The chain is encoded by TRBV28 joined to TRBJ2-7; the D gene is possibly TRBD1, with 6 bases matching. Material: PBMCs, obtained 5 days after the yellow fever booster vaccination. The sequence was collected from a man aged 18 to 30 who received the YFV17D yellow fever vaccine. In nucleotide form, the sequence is TGTGCCAGCGGTCCCGTGGGGGCATACGAGCAGTACGTC. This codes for CASGPVGAYEQYV.